The present T cell receptor beta chain was sequenced within a study of beta chain features in type 1 diabetes. As concerns this clone: Its antigen is unknown.

Per germline, CDR1 SGHDN and CDR2 FVKESK. The CDR3 extends over 11 amino acids. The germline V and J ends were trimmed by 3 bases and 2 bases, with 2 bases remaining between them. Sequenced material consisted of expressed TCRB transcripts (all of the isolated RNA was reverse transcribed). Method: immunoSEQ multiplex PCR; TCRdb's copy keeps in-frame clones and lacks some. Of around 430,000 clones listed, around 30% are singletons. Sorting of CD4+ naive, central memory, regulatory and stem cell-like memory cells was performed via CD45RO/CCR7/CD25/CD127/CD95/CD27. General study results and limits: Highly expressing activated T cells could be over-counted with a cDNA template. Among patients, naive, central memory and Treg TCRB repertoires appeared more similar than among healthy donors. A definitive answer on HLA type influencing TCRB rearrangement was not reached here.

Source material: naive CD4+ T cells from blood. The chain couples TRBV14 to TRBJ2-7; D call uncertain. This clonotype was obtained from a man aged 18 to 29 in good health. CDR3 amino acids: CASSHTYEQYF. CDR3 DNA sequence: TGTGCCAGCAGCCACACCTACGAGCAGTACTTC.